The 26 T cell receptor beta chains reported below all come from one sample, sequenced in a study of OX40 agonist ivuxolimab in advanced cancers. The method was immunoSEQ multiplex PCR; TCRdb's version includes in-frame clones alone and lacks a portion of them. The table lists just over 50,000 clones, about 80% of them singletons. The sample was CD4+ or CD8+ T cells sorted from blood, taken in a trial of the OX40 agonist ivuxolimab. These TCRs come from an adult with an advanced solid tumor such as melanoma, head and neck, liver or kidney cancer.

The chain is built from TRBV7-5 and TRBJ1-5; TRBD1, the table's D call, was not compared with the DNA. TRBV7-5 is listed as a pseudogene. The CDR3 contains 20 residues. CDR3 nucleotide sequence: TGTGCCAGAAGCTTAGTGATCAGGGGACAGGGCCCATATAGCAATCAGCCCCAGCATTTT. Its protein is CARSLVIRGQGPYSNQPQHF.

The V gene is TRBV19, the J gene TRBJ2-3; tentatively, D is TRBD2 (5 bases). The CDR3 covers 14 residues. Germline V gene lookup returns CDR1 LNHDA and CDR2 SQIVND (reference sequence). V lost 3 bases and J lost 2, with 9 bases in between. CDR3: CASSMERATDTQYF. CDR3 nucleotide sequence: TGTGCCAGTAGTATGGAGAGGGCCACAGATACGCAGTATTTT.

The chain couples TRBV25-1 to TRBJ1-4, with TRBD1 matching 8 bases. The CDR3 has 15 amino acids. Germline loops: CDR1 MGHDK, CDR2 SYGVNS. J was trimmed by 7 bases and V by 4 bases; bases with no gene match: 8. The CDR3 DNA is TGTGCCAGCAGTGCCATGACAGGGGTGTCTGAAAAACTGTTTTTT. It specifies CASSAMTGVSEKLFF.

This clone came up once. Here the CDR3 DNA reads TGCAGCGTTGAAGGGCAGGCTCAACTGTTTTTT. Residues: CSVEGQAQLFF. V usage is TRBV29-1 and J usage is TRBJ1-4, with D uncertain. This CDR3 spans 11 amino acids. CDR1 SQVTM and CDR2 ANQGSEA come from the germline V gene. V lost 1 base, J lost 12 bases, and 9 bases lay in between.

The chain employs TRBV19 and TRBJ2-3; D is perhaps TRBD1 or TRBD2 (5 bases each). Trimming shortened V by 7 bases and J by 0 bases, and 14 bases separated the two germline ends. Germline V gene sequence: CDR1 LNHDA, CDR2 SQIVND (reference sequence). CDR3 length equals 15 residues. CDR3 amino acids: CASNERGASTDTQYF. CDR3 in DNA: TGTGCCAGTAACGAGAGGGGAGCTAGCACAGATACGCAGTATTTT.

The chain has TRBV19 and TRBJ1-6, with 11 bases lining up with TRBD1. The J segment lost 1 base and the V segment lost 5 bases, leaving 10 bases of the junction unmatched. In germline, CDR1 is LNHDA, CDR2 SQIVND (reference sequence). The CDR3 covers 19 residues. The CDR3 DNA is TGTGCCAGTAGTCCGCCCCCAGGGACAGGGGGTTCCTATAATTCACCCCTCCACTTT. This gives the protein CASSPPPGTGGSYNSPLHF.

The rearrangement links TRBV7-9 to TRBJ2-3; 9 bases agree with TRBD2. The CDR3 runs to 16 residues. CDR1 and CDR2 (germline): SEHNR, FQNEAQ (reference sequence). The trim removed 1 base at V and 1 base at J, leaving 3 bases unmatched. Here the CDR3 reads CASSLGVAGGTDTQYF. In DNA, the CDR3 is TGTGCCAGCAGCTTAGGCGTAGCGGGGGGCACAGATACGCAGTATTTT. The full variable domain, rest sourced from reference TRBV7-9 and TRBJ2-3, is DTGVSQNPRHKITKRGQNVTFRCDPISEHNRLYWYRQTLGQGPEFLTYFQNEAQLEKSRLLSDRFSAERPKGSFSTLEIQRTEQGDSAMYLCASSLGVAGGTDTQYFGPGTRLTVL.

The chain recombines TRBV7-2 with TRBJ1-5, with D possibly TRBD1 on 5 matching bases. CDR1 is SGHTA and CDR2 is FQGNSA in the germline V gene. The CDR3 runs 15 residues. The V end lost 2 bases, the J end lost 4 bases, and 12 bases lay between the germline ends. CDR3 residues: CASSLTKGSNQPQHF. The CDR3 DNA follows: TGTGCCAGCAGCTTAACAAAGGGGAGTAATCAGCCCCAGCATTTT.

The chain couples TRBV4-1 to TRBJ2-3; tentative D call: TRBD2 (6 bases). This CDR3 spans 17 amino acids. Per the germline V gene, CDR1 is MGHRA and CDR2 is YSYEKL. Trimming removed 1 base at V and 6 bases at J, with 20 bases between. The CDR3 protein is CASSQVDLASFGDTQYF. CDR3 nucleotides: TGCGCCAGCAGCCAAGTGGACCTAGCGAGTTTCGGGGATACGCAGTATTTT.

This chain links TRBV18 with TRBJ2-5; D may be TRBD1 (6 bases). The CDR3 extends over 15 amino acids. Trimming pared 4 bases from V and 2 bases from J, leaving 14 bases between. The germline V gene encodes CDR1 KGHSH and CDR2 LQKENI. The CDR3 DNA reads as TGTGCCAGCTCACGACAACAGGGCCAACAAGAGACCCAGTACTTC. This gives the protein CASSRQQGQQETQYF.

The chain recombines TRBV21-1 with TRBJ2-3; TRBD2 is the table's D call and was not checked against the DNA. TRBV21-1 is termed a pseudogene. CDR3 length: 18 residues. CDR3 bases: TGTGCCAGCAGCAAAGAGGGACTAGCGGGGGGAGGCACAGATACGCAGTATTTT. It codes for CASSKEGLAGGGTDTQYF.

In its sample, this clone was seen a few times. V and J are TRBV5-5 and TRBJ1-2, with TRBD1 matching over 9 bases. Germline values: CDR1 SGHKS, CDR2 YYEKEE (reference sequence). The CDR3 spans 15 residues. The V segment lost 3 bases and the J segment 4 bases; nucleotides outside the gene matches: 7. DNA of the CDR3: TGTGCCAGCAGCTCTACAGGGGGCGCCGCCTATGGCTACACCTTC. Its translation is CASSSTGGAAYGYTF.

The chain employs TRBV4-3 and TRBJ1-3, with 7 positions matching TRBD1. CDR3 length: 16 residues. Unmatched junction bases numbered 4, after V lost 0 bases and J lost 2 bases. In germline, CDR1 is LGHNA, CDR2 YSLEER. CDR3 sequence (DNA): TGCGCCAGCAGCCAAGATCGCGACAGGGCTGGAAACACCATATATTTT. This codes for CASSQDRDRAGNTIYF.

The genes are TRBV6-1 and TRBJ1-2; 8 bases agree with TRBD1. J lost 0 bases, V lost 3 bases, and 9 bases had no gene match. Per the germline V gene, CDR1 is MNHNS and CDR2 is SASEGT. The CDR3 runs 17 residues. The CDR3 here is CASSDGQGRGPNYGYTF. The CDR3 DNA reads TGTGCCAGCAGTGATGGACAGGGTAGAGGCCCTAACTATGGCTACACCTTC.

This sequence joins TRBV2 and TRBJ1-1; D is undetermined. This CDR3 is 14 amino acids long. V gave up 6 bases and J gave up 1 base, with 12 bases separating them. The germline CDR1 and CDR2 sequences are SNHLY and FYNNEI. CDR3 sequence: CASRADIQNTEAFF. CDR3 DNA sequence: TGTGCCAGCAGGGCAGACATTCAGAACACTGAAGCTTTCTTT.

The rearrangement joins TRBV5-5 to TRBJ2-4, with TRBD1 identical over 7 bases. The ends lost 4 bases at V and 5 bases at J; junction bases unmatched: 6. Germline-derived CDR1 and CDR2 are SGHKS and YYEKEE (reference sequence). CDR3 size: 14 residues. CDR3 bases: TGTGCCAGCAGCCGGGACAGAGGGCAAAACATTCAGTACTTC. Its translation: CASSRDRGQNIQYF.

The J gene is TRBJ2-3, the V gene TRBV29-1; 9 bases line up with TRBD2. The CDR3 has 14 residues. J lost 3 bases, V lost 6 bases, and 7 bases had no gene match. Germline V gene sequence: CDR1 SQVTM, CDR2 ANQGSEA. CDR3 amino acids: CSVGLTSGTDTQYF. For the CDR3, the DNA is TGCAGCGTGGGCCTGACTAGCGGAACAGATACGCAGTATTTT.

The V gene is TRBV10-3, the J gene TRBJ1-5, with 7 bases lining up with TRBD1. Germline V gene lookup returns CDR1 ENHRY and CDR2 SYGVKD. The CDR3 extends over 16 amino acids. The V segment lost 0 bases and the J segment 4 bases; nucleotides outside the gene matches: 6. CDR3 loop: CAISESNGRGNQPQHF. CDR3 nucleotide sequence: TGTGCCATCAGTGAGTCAAATGGCAGGGGGAATCAGCCCCAGCATTTT.

The chain employs TRBV13 and TRBJ1-1; D gene unclear. Germline V gene lookup returns CDR1 PRHDT and CDR2 FYEKMQ (reference sequence). V lost 0 bases and J 1 base, leaving 6 bases between the germline ends. The CDR3 runs to 14 residues. This CDR3 reads CASSLGGQNTEAFF. The CDR3 DNA is TGTGCCAGCAGCTTAGGAGGGCAGAACACTGAAGCTTTCTTT.

V usage is TRBV5-1 and J usage is TRBJ1-3; D gene unclear. CDR1 is SGHRS, CDR2 YFSETQ, per germline. This CDR3 spans 17 amino acids. Trimming cost V 1 base and J 0 bases, with 14 bases left between them. This CDR3 reads CASSLSGEPTSGNTIYF. The CDR3 region has the DNA TGCGCCAGCAGCTTGAGCGGGGAGCCCACCTCTGGAAACACCATATATTTT.

The chain employs TRBV9 and TRBJ2-3, with 7 bases lining up with TRBD2. Germline lookup yields CDR1 SGDLS and CDR2 YYNGEE. Trimming cost V 0 bases and J 2 bases; bases outside gene matches: 3. The CDR3 extends over 15 amino acids. CDR3 DNA sequence: TGTGCCAGCAGCGTAGGTGCGGGGGTCACAGATACGCAGTATTTT. Its protein is CASSVGAGVTDTQYF.

The V and J genes are TRBV7-9 and TRBJ1-1; no clear D gene. Per the germline V gene, CDR1 is SEHNR and CDR2 is FQNEAQ (reference sequence). This CDR3 is 12 amino acids long. Trimming cost V 10 bases and J 1 base, with 10 bases left between them. The CDR3 spells CAIERGNTEAFF. Written as DNA, the CDR3 is TGTGCCATAGAGAGAGGGAACACTGAAGCTTTCTTT.

This chain connects TRBV4-1 to TRBJ1-5; tentatively, D is TRBD1 (5 bases). Trimming shortened V by 4 bases and J by 3 bases, and 13 bases separated the two germline ends. The CDR3 is made up of 15 amino acids. The germline V gene encodes CDR1 MGHRA and CDR2 YSYEKL. The CDR3 DNA reads as TGCGCCAGCAGCCCATCGGGGGGGTACAATCAGCCCCAGCATTTT. The encoded protein is CASSPSGGYNQPQHF.

The rearrangement links TRBV7-2 to TRBJ1-2, with D possibly matching TRBD1 (5 bases). V lost 1 base, J lost 8 bases, and 20 bases lay in between. Germline V CDR1 and CDR2: SGHTA, FQGNSA. The CDR3 has 16 residues. The CDR3 DNA reads TGTGCCAGCAGCTTAGATAGCGGGGACCGGCCCGAGGGCTACACCTTC. Translating gives CASSLDSGDRPEGYTF.

V and J are TRBV10-3 and TRBJ2-7, with TRBD2 identical over 7 bases. This CDR3 has 13 amino acids. Trimming at V came to 10 bases and at J to 3 bases, leaving 9 bases not matched to a gene. Germline CDR1 reads ENHRY; CDR2 reads SYGVKD. In DNA form, the CDR3 reads TGTGCCAGCCAGAGGGACTATGACTACGAGCAGTACTTC. This translates into CASQRDYDYEQYF.

A single count supports this clone. The V gene is TRBV5-6, the J gene TRBJ2-5, with TRBD2 matching 10 bases. The CDR3 has 16 residues. The V segment lost 4 bases and the J segment 5 bases; nucleotides outside the gene matches: 11. The germline V gene encodes CDR1 SGHDT and CDR2 YYEEEE. Written as DNA, the CDR3 is TGTGCCAGCAGCCCTAGCGGGGGTGTTTATGTTGAGACCCAGTACTTC. Translated: CASSPSGGVYVETQYF.